Described below is a single T cell receptor beta chain sequence and its context. The CDR3 consists of 16 residues. V lost 1 base and J lost 0, with 10 bases in between. Germline values: CDR1 SGHVS, CDR2 FNYEAQ. As for time point: pre-reinfection, 55 to 20 weeks before reinfection detection. Sorted cells were sequenced directly ex vivo without any in vitro expansion. At all three reinfection time points, viable CD3+ CD8+ CD45RO- cells from a couple of donors served as controls. This entry comes from a study of memory CD8 T cells in hepatitis C reinfection. On the study more broadly: Between 55 and 20 weeks before reinfection detection, pre-reinfection samples were drawn.

Clones were sequenced by immunoSEQ multiplex PCR, and TCRdb holds only the in-frame ones, with some missing. The sample lists about 50,000 clones, approximately 89% seen once, with less than 1.2% in the top ten. Source material: naive CD8+ T cells sorted from blood. The rearrangement joins TRBV7-6 to TRBJ2-1; weak D call: TRBD2 (5 bases). The sequence was collected from a man between 18 and 29 years old with hepatitis C virus infection. The CDR3 nucleotides read TGTGCCAGCAGCTTAGTCGGGGAAAACTCCTACAATGAGCAGTTCTTC. It codes for CASSLVGENSYNEQFF.